This is a list of T cell receptor beta chains from one sample in a study of regulatory T cells in long-lasting Graves disease. TCRdb analysed the multiplex PCR reads with MiXCR anew, one entry per CDR3 protein. Of 550,000 to 650,000 distinct CDR3 sequences in the sample, about 16% were seen once. The data also belong to a second study, concerning T cells in Graves' hyperthyroidism and ophthalmopathy.

The sample here was peripheral blood mononuclear cells (PBMCs), taken at new diagnosis, from a patient treated with antithyroid drugs. The receptors here all came from a young man with Graves disease. CDR3s include the opening cysteine and the closing phenylalanine or tryptophan. The order of the fields is V gene, D gene, J gene, clone size, CDR3 DNA, CDR3 protein. The D gene is left open where the match is weak. Where a row states a size, it is once, few, many or the class of an expanded clone; other rows omit it.

V: TRBV5-1
D: TRBD2
J: TRBJ2-2
size: .
DNA: TGCGCCAGCAGCCGGACAAGCGGGAGATTCGGGGAGCTGTTTTTT
CDR3: CASSRTSGRFGELFF

V: TRBV27
D: .
J: TRBJ2-5
size: many
DNA: TGTGCCAGCAGTTTTCTAGCGCACCAAGAGACCCAGTACTTC
CDR3: CASSFLAHQETQYF

V: TRBV10-2
D: .
J: TRBJ1-5
size: .
DNA: TGCGCCAGCACTACTGGACTAACGGGCAATCAGCCCCAGCATTTT
CDR3: CASTTGLTGNQPQHF

V: TRBV6-1
D: TRBD1
J: TRBJ1-2
size: few
DNA: TGTGCCAGCAGTCCGAACACCGACAGGGTCTATGGCCACACCTTC
CDR3: CASSPNTDRVYGHTF

V: TRBV29-1
D: .
J: TRBJ2-1
size: few
DNA: TGCAGCGTTAGGATCGACTCCTACAATGAGCAGTTCTTC
CDR3: CSVRIDSYNEQFF

V: TRBV7-9
D: TRBD2
J: TRBJ2-5
size: many
DNA: TGTGCCAGCAGCTTGGCCGGGACTAGCGAGGAGACCCAGTACTTC
CDR3: CASSLAGTSEETQYF

V: TRBV10-3
D: .
J: TRBJ1-2
size: many
DNA: TGTGCCATCAGTGAGTCGCAGACGGACAATTACTATGGCTACACCTTC
CDR3: CAISESQTDNYYGYTF

V: TRBV29-1
D: TRBD2
J: TRBJ2-7
size: many
DNA: TGCAGCGTCCTAGCGGGAGGGGCCTACGAGCAGTACTTC
CDR3: CSVLAGGAYEQYF

V: TRBV19
D: .
J: TRBJ2-7
size: few
DNA: TGTGCCAGTAGTTTCTCAGGTGGACATCCCTACGAGCAGTACTTC
CDR3: CASSFSGGHPYEQYF

V: TRBV12-3/TRBV12-4
D: TRBD2
J: TRBJ2-3
size: .
DNA: TGTGCCAGCAGTTTTAGGGGGGGTAGCGGGAGTCAAGATACGCAGTATTTT
CDR3: CASSFRGGSGSQDTQYF

V: TRBV25-1
D: .
J: TRBJ1-1
size: .
DNA: TGTGCCAGCAGGGTGGGGGGCACTGAAGCTTTCTTT
CDR3: CASRVGGTEAFF

V: TRBV6-9
D: .
J: TRBJ1-2
size: .
DNA: TGTGCCAGCAGTTACCGTCCGAATGGGGCCGGTGGCTACACCTTC
CDR3: CASSYRPNGAGGYTF

V: TRBV2
D: TRBD2
J: TRBJ2-1
size: .
DNA: TGTGCCAGCAGGGACCCTGTAGCGGGAGTCCTGCCGCAAACCTACAATGAGCAGTTCTTC
CDR3: CASRDPVAGVLPQTYNEQFF

V: TRBV30
D: .
J: TRBJ2-7
size: few
DNA: TGTGCCTCCCACGGGGTCCCAAACTACGAGCAGTACTTC
CDR3: CASHGVPNYEQYF

V: TRBV19
D: .
J: TRBJ2-4
size: .
DNA: TGTGCCAGTAGTATCGGAGCCTTTGGCAAAAACATTCAGTACTTC
CDR3: CASSIGAFGKNIQYF

V: TRBV24-1
D: .
J: TRBJ2-1
size: few
DNA: TGTGCCACCAGTTCTTCTTATGAGGGAGCTTCCTACAATGAGCAGTTCTTC
CDR3: CATSSSYEGASYNEQFF

V: TRBV28
D: .
J: TRBJ2-2
size: .
DNA: TGTGCCAGCAGTTTACAGACCGAGTGGGGTACCGGGGAGCTGTTTTTT
CDR3: CASSLQTEWGTGELFF

V: TRBV30
D: TRBD1
J: TRBJ2-5
size: many
DNA: TGTGCCTGGAGTGTACTGACAGGGGTCGGGGAGACCCAGTACTTC
CDR3: CAWSVLTGVGETQYF

V: TRBV25-1
D: .
J: TRBJ1-1
size: few
DNA: TGTGCCAGCAGTGAATTGGGCAGGGACACTGAAGCTTTCTTT
CDR3: CASSELGRDTEAFF

V: TRBV5-6
D: TRBD1
J: TRBJ1-1
size: few
DNA: TGTGCCAGCAGCCAAGAACAGGGGATAGGAACTGAAGCTTTCTTT
CDR3: CASSQEQGIGTEAFF